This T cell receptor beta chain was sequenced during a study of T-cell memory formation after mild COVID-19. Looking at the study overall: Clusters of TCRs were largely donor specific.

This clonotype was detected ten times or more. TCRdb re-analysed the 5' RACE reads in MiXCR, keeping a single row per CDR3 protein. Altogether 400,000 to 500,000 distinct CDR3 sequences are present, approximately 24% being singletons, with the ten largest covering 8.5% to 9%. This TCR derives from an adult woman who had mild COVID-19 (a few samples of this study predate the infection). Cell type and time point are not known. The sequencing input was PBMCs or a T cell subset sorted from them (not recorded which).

CDR3 nucleotides: TGCGCCAGCAGTCTGACTAGCGGGGGACACAATGAGCAGTTCTTC. Translating gives CASSLTSGGHNEQFF. The gene calls are TRBV4-3 and TRBJ2-1; 12 bases map to TRBD2. Germline-derived CDR1 and CDR2 are LGHNA and YSLEER. The CDR3 spans 15 residues. V shed 6 bases and J 5 bases; nucleotides not matched to a gene: 5.